The 27 T cell receptor beta chains below were found in one sample sequenced in a study of identical twins. TCRdb used MiXCR to reprocess the 5' RACE reads, holding one entry per CDR3 protein. The sample records more than 650,000 distinct CDR3 sequences, around 6% being singletons. The specimen sequenced was naive T cells sorted from blood. The origin of the receptors is a man between 18 and 29 years old in good health.

This chain joins TRBV12-3 or TRBV12-4 and TRBJ2-7; D is ambiguous. This CDR3 is built from 13 residues. V was pared by 3 bases and J by 6 bases, with 12 bases between. Here the CDR3 reads CASSFHSSGEQYF. The DNA for the CDR3 is TGTGCCAGCAGTTTCCATAGCTCGGGCGAGCAGTACTTC.

There are a few counts of this clonotype. The J gene is TRBJ2-3, the V gene TRBV29-1; 7 positions match TRBD2. Germline loops: CDR1 SQVTM, CDR2 ANQGSEA. V shed 4 bases and J 6 bases; nucleotides not matched to a gene: 4. The CDR3 length is 12 residues. The CDR3 region has the DNA TGCAGCGTTGTTCTGGGGGGGGATACGCAGTATTTT. It specifies CSVVLGGDTQYF.

V and J are TRBV9 and TRBJ2-1; D not resolved. CDR1 and CDR2 from the germline V gene are SGDLS and YYNGEE. There are 13 residues in the CDR3. V was pared by 2 bases and J by 9 bases, with 12 bases between. The CDR3 protein is CASSVGGWVEQFF. CDR3 nucleotides: TGTGCCAGCAGCGTGGGTGGCTGGGTTGAGCAGTTCTTC.

In regard to this clonotype: A much larger clonotype is one base distant, so this may be a read error. The genes are TRBV7-8 and TRBJ2-7; a weak D match, TRBD2 (6 bases). The V gene lost 2 bases and the J gene lost 11 bases, with 10 bases spanning the gap. Germline CDR1 reads SGHVS; CDR2 reads FQNEAQ. CDR3 length: 11 residues. CDR3 sequence: CASSLYGEEYF. The CDR3 nucleotides read TGTGCCAGCAGCTTATATGGGGAGGAGTACTTC.

This clonotype was seen a few times. The chain recombines TRBV9 with TRBJ2-1, with TRBD2 identical over 7 bases. CDR3 length equals 17 residues. Losses at the gene ends were 0 bases for V and 0 bases for J; bases not matched to a gene: 6. In germline, CDR1 is SGDLS, CDR2 YYNGEE. CDR3 residues: CASSVAPGGSSYNEQFF. The CDR3 bases are TGTGCCAGCAGCGTAGCCCCCGGGGGGAGCTCCTACAATGAGCAGTTCTTC.

This clonotype was observed a handful of times. The chain employs TRBV20-1 and TRBJ2-7, with 9 bases that match TRBD2. This CDR3 has 13 residues. The germline CDR1 and CDR2 sequences are DFQATT and SNEGSKA (reference sequence). Trimming cost V 4 bases and J 2 bases; bases outside gene matches: 3. DNA of the CDR3: TGCAGTGCTATCGGGACTAGCACCTACGAGCAGTACTTC. Translation gives CSAIGTSTYEQYF.

This clonotype came up many times. The chain uses TRBV7-9 and TRBJ2-5, with no clear D. CDR1 is SEHNR and CDR2 is FQNEAQ in the germline V gene (reference sequence). The CDR3 is 14 residues long. V lost 3 bases, J lost 5 bases, and 13 bases lay in between. Here the CDR3 reads CASSFKSSSETQYF. CDR3 DNA: TGTGCCAGCAGCTTCAAGTCTTCCTCTGAGACCCAGTACTTC.

The chain joins TRBV20-1 to TRBJ2-7, with TRBD1 identical over 10 bases. Germline CDR1 DFQATT, CDR2 SNEGSKA (reference sequence). The CDR3 runs to 14 residues. The V gene end was trimmed by 3 bases and the J gene end by 3 bases; junction bases not matched to a gene: 5. The CDR3 DNA reads as TGCAGTGCTAGCCCGCGGGACAGGGGCTACGAGCAGTACTTC. It yields the protein CSASPRDRGYEQYF.

The CDR3 DNA reads TGTGCCAGCAGTTGGACTAGCAGAAATTACGAGCAGTACTTC. Translating it yields CASSWTSRNYEQYF. The chain links TRBV27 to TRBJ2-7, with TRBD2 identical over 8 bases. With 4 bases clipped from V and 4 bases from J, the junction kept 6 bases outside the gene matches. The CDR3 consists of 14 residues. CDR1 MNHEY and CDR2 SMNVEV come from the germline V gene (reference sequence).

The chain employs TRBV11-2 and TRBJ1-3; unclear D gene. Looked up from germline, CDR1 is SGHAT and CDR2 is FQNNGV. Trimming left V 5 bases short and J 3 bases short, with 23 bases between. The CDR3 is made up of 18 amino acids. CDR3 nucleotides: TGTGCCAGCAGCCCACAATTCCAGGACGGCGGGGTTGGAAACACCATATATTTT. Translated, it gives CASSPQFQDGGVGNTIYF.

This clonotype occurred many times. This sequence joins TRBV20-1 and TRBJ2-3; D may match TRBD1 or TRBD2 (7 bases each). V shed 5 bases and J shed 4 bases, with 19 bases lying between them. This CDR3 comprises 15 residues. Germline V CDR1 and CDR2: DFQATT, SNEGSKA (reference sequence). The CDR3 is CSAHQGEGIADTQYF. The DNA for the CDR3 is TGCAGTGCTCATCAGGGGGAGGGCATCGCAGATACGCAGTATTTT.

This clonotype was counted many times. The chain couples TRBV20-1 to TRBJ2-1; 11 bases align to TRBD2. The length of the CDR3 is 17 residues. The V gene's germline CDR1 is DFQATT and CDR2 SNEGSKA (reference sequence). J lost 8 bases, V lost 1 base, and 13 bases had no gene match. CDR3 loop: CSARGSPGLAALDEQFF. The CDR3 DNA is TGCAGTGCTAGAGGCTCCCCGGGACTAGCGGCTCTGGATGAGCAGTTCTTC.

The rearrangement uses TRBV7-9 and TRBJ1-3; D is uncertain. CDR3 size: 15 residues. V was pared by 5 bases and J by 2 bases, with 13 bases between. Germline CDR1 and CDR2: SEHNR and FQNEAQ (reference sequence). CDR3 DNA: TGTGCCAGCAGCCATCCAGGACGAACTGGAAACACCATATATTTT. It translates to CASSHPGRTGNTIYF.

This clonotype was observed a few times. This chain joins TRBV12-3 or TRBV12-4 and TRBJ1-3, with D unresolved. The CDR3 spans 19 residues. Deletions cut 9 bases from V and 0 bases from J, with 27 bases between. This CDR3 is CARMMSGQDFKSSGNTIYF. As DNA, the CDR3 is TGTGCCAGGATGATGAGCGGGCAGGACTTTAAGAGCTCTGGAAACACCATATATTTT.

This clonotype has at least ten counts. The chain employs TRBV6-1 and TRBJ2-5; the D call may be TRBD1 or TRBD2 (5 bases each). The CDR3 consists of 16 residues. Trimming pared 5 bases from V and 4 bases from J, leaving 20 bases between. Germline V gene data show CDR1 as MNHNS and CDR2 as SASEGT. CDR3 bases: TGTGCCAGCAGTAGGGGTGCCGGGACCCTGGGAGAGACCCAGTACTTC. It yields the protein CASSRGAGTLGETQYF.

This clonotype appeared many times. V usage is TRBV5-6 and J usage is TRBJ2-1, with a weak D call TRBD2 (5 bases). The V gene's germline CDR1 is SGHDT and CDR2 YYEEEE. The germline V and J ends were trimmed by 3 bases and 5 bases, with 18 bases remaining between them. The CDR3 is 16 residues long. The CDR3 sequence: CASSSPGLLGHNEQFF. For the CDR3, the DNA is TGTGCCAGCAGCTCTCCAGGACTCCTAGGCCACAATGAGCAGTTCTTC.

This clonotype came up many times. The rearrangement uses TRBV7-9 and TRBJ1-3; no clear D. Germline-derived CDR1 and CDR2 are SEHNR and FQNEAQ (reference sequence). The ends were cut back, 3 bases at V and 0 bases at J, with 9 bases in the middle. The length of the CDR3 is 15 residues. The CDR3 region has the DNA TGTGCCAGCAGCTTCGCCCGGAACTCTGGAAACACCATATATTTT. Residues: CASSFARNSGNTIYF.

This clonotype was counted many times. V usage is TRBV7-2 and J usage is TRBJ2-5; D may be TRBD1 (6 bases). CDR1 SGHTA and CDR2 FQGNSA come from the germline V gene. The CDR3 has 13 residues. Deletions cut 5 bases from V and 5 bases from J, with 12 bases between. The CDR3 coding sequence is TGTGCCAGCAGCCCAGGGGTCTTGGAGACCCAGTACTTC. Translation: CASSPGVLETQYF. The full variable domain, in which reference TRBV7-2 and TRBJ2-5 provide the parts outside the CDR3, is GAGVSQSPSNKVTEKGKDVELRCDPISGHTALYWYRQSLGQGLEFLIYFQGNSAPDKSGLPSDRFSAERTGGSVSTLTIQRTQQEDSAVYLCASSPGVLETQYFGPGTRLLVL.

The rearrangement uses TRBV5-1 and TRBJ2-2, with no clear D. Trimming stripped 0 bases from V and 10 bases from J, with 16 bases between. The CDR3 runs 15 residues. Germline loops: CDR1 SGHRS, CDR2 YFSETQ. This chain's CDR3 is CASSLAISGWEELFF. The CDR3 DNA sequence: TGCGCCAGCAGCTTGGCCATTTCGGGTTGGGAGGAGCTGTTTTTT.

This clonotype was recorded a few times. This chain uses TRBV4-1 with TRBJ2-3, with D perhaps matching TRBD2 (5 bases). From germline, CDR1 is MGHRA and CDR2 YSYEKL. The V and J ends lost 1 base and 4 bases respectively, with 9 bases between them. The CDR3 runs 14 residues. CDR3 bases: TGCGCCAGCAGCCAAGTAGAGGGCGCAGATACGCAGTATTTT. This codes for CASSQVEGADTQYF.

This clonotype was counted only a few times. Its ends do not fully match the called genes, so a read error is possible. V usage is TRBV6-5 and J usage is TRBJ2-3; TRBD2 aligns across 8 bases. The germline V gene encodes CDR1 MNHEY and CDR2 SVGAGI. The CDR3 length is 11 residues. The CDR3 protein is CASSFKRELYF. The CDR3 DNA sequence: TGTGCCAGCAGTTTTAAGCGGGAGCTTTACTTT.

This clonotype was counted at least ten times. The CDR3 bases are TGCGCCAGCAGCCCCGTAGGGAGGTCAGAACGTACGCAGTATTTT. This encodes CASSPVGRSERTQYF. The genes are TRBV5-1 and TRBJ2-3; D is perhaps TRBD2 (6 bases). The V and J ends lost 4 bases and 8 bases respectively, with 20 bases between them. The CDR3 contains 15 residues. Germline V gene sequence: CDR1 SGHRS, CDR2 YFSETQ.

This clonotype was recorded a few times. The CDR3 DNA sequence: TGCAGCGTTCAAGGCGGGACAGGTGATAACAATGAGCAGTTCTTC. Encoded protein: CSVQGGTGDNNEQFF. The chain has TRBV29-1 and TRBJ2-1; 8 bases agree with TRBD1. CDR3 length: 15 residues. V lost 5 bases, J lost 5 bases, and 11 bases stayed unmatched. Looked up from germline, CDR1 is SQVTM and CDR2 is ANQGSEA.

This clonotype has ten or more counts. The chain recombines TRBV7-3 with TRBJ2-2, with 8 bases fitting TRBD1. The CDR3 sequence is 15 residues long. V gave up 5 bases and J gave up 4 bases; unmatched junction bases: 6. The germline V gene has CDR1 SGHTA and CDR2 FQGTGA. The CDR3 sequence is CASSPGQGATGELFF. Written as DNA, the CDR3 is TGTGCCAGCAGCCCAGGGCAGGGGGCCACCGGGGAGCTGTTTTTT.

This clonotype was counted between two and nine times. The J gene is TRBJ2-5, the V gene TRBV6-5; D ambiguous. Germline CDR1 MNHEY, CDR2 SVGAGI. The V gene lost 4 bases and the J gene lost 2 bases, with 20 bases spanning the gap. The CDR3 loop spans 17 amino acids. The CDR3 DNA sequence: TGTGCCAGCAGTTTAGATGGCAGGTCTTCGCCACAAGAGACCCAGTACTTC. It is translated as CASSLDGRSSPQETQYF.

V and J are TRBV5-1 and TRBJ2-1, with a weak D call TRBD2 (6 bases). This CDR3 comprises 16 residues. Germline V gene sequence: CDR1 SGHRS, CDR2 YFSETQ. V lost 1 base, J lost 4 bases, and 15 bases lay in between. CDR3 DNA sequence: TGCGCCAGCAGCTTGAGAGGGCCGGGAGAGTACAATGAGCAGTTCTTC. Its translation is CASSLRGPGEYNEQFF.

This clonotype has only a few counts. The chain employs TRBV6-6 and TRBJ2-7; D is possibly TRBD1 (6 bases). The CDR3 consists of 13 residues. Germline V gives CDR1 MNHNY, CDR2 SVGAGI (reference sequence). V was shortened by 8 bases and J by 2 bases, with 13 bases between the two germline ends. The CDR3 reads CASQQGITYEQYV. The CDR3 region has the DNA TGTGCCAGCCAACAGGGCATAACCTACGAGCAGTACGTC.